What follows describes a single TCR beta chain. Its target is not known. The data are from a study of shared clonotypes between healthy human individuals. Study-wide results and limits: Only blood was sampled; tissue repertoires likely differ.

Clones were read by immunoSEQ multiplex PCR, and TCRdb kept only the in-frame ones, dropping some. The sample comprises 2 million to 2.5 million clones, more than 90% of which are singletons, and about 0.13% rests with the top ten. The V gene lost 3 bases and the J gene lost 0 bases, with 12 bases spanning the gap. From germline, CDR1 is SGHKS and CDR2 YYEKEE (reference sequence). This CDR3 is built from 16 residues. The chain carries TRBV5-5 and TRBJ1-4; D unresolved. The sequenced sample was naive CD4+ T cells sorted from blood. The subset denotes: CD45RA+ positively selected. The TCR was taken from a man younger than 30 in good health. CDR3 in amino acids: CASSSGRIATNEKLFF. CDR3 in DNA: TGTGCCAGCAGCTCAGGACGGATTGCAACTAATGAAAAACTGTTTTTT.